This entry lists 17 T cell receptor beta chains sequenced from one sample in a study of blood T cells in healthy people across ages. The use of a sample-barcoded 5' primer and a J-beta primer mix characterized a second PCR of roughly 6 to 11 cycles. TCRdb re-called the 5' RACE reads through MiXCR, storing one row per CDR3 protein. The data hold about 1.8 million distinct CDR3 sequences, with roughly 49% observed a single time. Source material: blood. The receptors were sampled from a woman between 40 and 50 years old in good health.

This clonotype has a handful of counts. CDR3 protein: CATTTGTGVNEQFF. The CDR3, as DNA: TGTGCCACTACCACCGGGACAGGGGTCAATGAGCAGTTCTTC. The chain has TRBV10-3 and TRBJ2-1; 10 bases agree with TRBD1. The CDR3 runs to 14 residues. CDR1 is ENHRY, CDR2 SYGVKD, per germline. V trimming: 10 bases; J trimming: 6 bases; junction bases outside the gene matches: 9.

The chain is built from TRBV20-1 and TRBJ2-1; D could derive from TRBD1 or TRBD2 (5 bases each). CDR3 size: 14 residues. Germline V gives CDR1 DFQATT, CDR2 SNEGSKA (reference sequence). V lost 3 bases to trimming and J lost 9 bases, with 18 bases between them. The CDR3: CSASGTSGAVEQFF. Here the CDR3 DNA reads TGCAGTGCTAGCGGGACCTCGGGCGCGGTTGAGCAGTTCTTC.

This rearrangement joins TRBV2 to TRBJ1-5; TRBD1 agrees at 7 bases. V trimming: 8 bases; J trimming: 6 bases; junction bases outside the gene matches: 7. The germline CDR1 and CDR2 sequences are SNHLY and FYNNEI. The CDR3 consists of 13 residues. Written as DNA, the CDR3 is TGTGCCAGCCGGTGGCAGGGGGTTCAGCCCCAGCATTTT. Translated, it gives CASRWQGVQPQHF.

The chain joins TRBV9 to TRBJ2-1; TRBD1 matches 8 bases. Trimming at V came to 4 bases and at J to 1 base, leaving 7 bases not matched to a gene. This CDR3 contains 16 residues. Germline CDR1 reads SGDLS; CDR2 reads YYNGEE. CDR3 region: CASSSRQGNSYNEQFF. Written as DNA, the CDR3 is TGTGCCAGCAGCTCCCGACAGGGGAATTCCTACAATGAGCAGTTCTTC.

DNA for the CDR3: TGTGCCAGCAGCTTAGGTCCTCTAGCGGGCAGCTACGAGCAGTACTTC. Its protein is CASSLGPLAGSYEQYF. This chain connects TRBV7-2 to TRBJ2-7; 8 nucleotides align to TRBD2. Unmatched junction bases numbered 8, after V lost 1 base and J lost 3 bases. The CDR3 is 16 amino acids. Germline CDR1 SGHTA, CDR2 FQGNSA.

This clonotype was counted a single time. Its ends do not fully match the called genes, so a read error is possible. J is TRBJ2-3 and V is TRBV5-1; TRBD2 matches 9 bases. CDR1 and CDR2 from the germline V gene are SGHRS and YFSETQ. This CDR3 region has 19 residues. CDR3 amino acids: CASSLVGLAGTTSTATQYF. In nucleotides, the CDR3 is TGCGCCAGCAGCTTGGTGGGACTAGCTGGGACAACTAGCACAGCTACGCAGTATTTT.

J is TRBJ2-3 and V is TRBV4-3; D is ambiguous. V was shortened by 7 bases and J by 5 bases, with 16 bases between the two germline ends. The length of the CDR3 is 14 residues. Germline values: CDR1 LGHNA, CDR2 YSLEER. The DNA for the CDR3 is TGCGCCAGCAACGGGCCTCTAATCGAAGATACGCAGTATTTT. Translation: CASNGPLIEDTQYF.

This clonotype was counted a few times. The chain combines TRBV28 with TRBJ2-3; D unclear. In germline, CDR1 is MDHEN, CDR2 SYDVKM. The CDR3 loop spans 13 amino acids. V gave up 5 bases and J gave up 6 bases, with 12 bases separating them. For the CDR3, the DNA is TGTGCCAGCAGTGCCCCACCCGAGGATACGCAGTATTTT. Amino acids: CASSAPPEDTQYF.

The genes are TRBV15 and TRBJ2-7; 8 bases are shared with TRBD1. V lost 5 bases to trimming and J lost 3 bases; unmatched junction nucleotides: 9. The length of the CDR3 is 15 residues. Germline loops: CDR1 LNHNV, CDR2 YYDKDF (reference sequence). CDR3 nucleotides: TGTGCCACCAGCGCAAGACCGGGACAGGACTACGAGCAGTACTTC. This sequence encodes CATSARPGQDYEQYF.

This chain connects TRBV20-1 to TRBJ2-7; TRBD2 matches at 9 bases. The germline V gene encodes CDR1 DFQATT and CDR2 SNEGSKA (reference sequence). The CDR3 runs 14 residues. Germline trimming cut 4 bases from V and 0 bases from J; bases unmatched to any gene: 4. CDR3 coding DNA: TGCAGTGCTACCCTAGCGGGGAACTCCTACGAGCAGTACTTC. It is translated as CSATLAGNSYEQYF.

J is TRBJ2-1 and V is TRBV20-1; 8 bases align to TRBD1. V lost 1 base, J lost 6 bases, and 5 bases stayed unmatched. The CDR3 has 14 amino acids. Germline V gene data show CDR1 as DFQATT and CDR2 as SNEGSKA (reference sequence). The CDR3, as DNA: TGCAGTGCTAGAGCCAGGGGGCGCCGCAATGAGCAGTTCTTC. It translates to CSARARGRRNEQFF.

This clonotype was detected a few times. This sequence joins TRBV5-1 and TRBJ2-5, with 8 positions matching TRBD1. The germline V gene has CDR1 SGHRS and CDR2 YFSETQ. The CDR3 sequence is 13 residues long. After removal of 5 bases from V and 5 bases from J, the junction contained 5 bases not matched to a gene. The CDR3 region has the DNA TGCGCCAGCAGGGACAGGGTCGACGAGACCCAGTACTTC. This sequence encodes CASRDRVDETQYF.

This sequence joins TRBV4-1 and TRBJ2-7, with 9 bases aligning to TRBD1. The germline V gene encodes CDR1 MGHRA and CDR2 YSYEKL. Unmatched junction bases numbered 16, after V lost 2 bases and J lost 5 bases. CDR3 length: 18 amino acids. The CDR3 DNA reads as TGCGCCAGCAGCCAAACCGGGAGTACCGGGACAGGGCCCAACGAGCAGTACTTC. Protein product: CASSQTGSTGTGPNEQYF.

This clonotype occurred a few times. The chain carries TRBV29-1 and TRBJ2-3; perhaps TRBD1 as D (10 bases). Trimming removed 4 bases from V and 0 bases from J, with 29 bases in between. The CDR3 consists of 20 residues. Germline CDR1 and CDR2: SQVTM and ANQGSEA. DNA for the CDR3: TGCAGCGTTGGGGCCACCGGGACAGGGGCACTAGCGGGTAGCACAGATACGCAGTATTTT. Protein sequence: CSVGATGTGALAGSTDTQYF.

This clonotype was counted between two and nine times. The chain uses TRBV29-1 and TRBJ1-2; D is perhaps TRBD1 (5 bases). Germline CDR1 and CDR2: SQVTM and ANQGSEA. The CDR3 consists of 13 residues. The V gene lost 3 bases and the J gene lost 1 base, with 9 bases spanning the gap. Written as DNA, the CDR3 is TGCAGCGTTGATATGGGGGATAACTATGGCTACACCTTC. Its protein product is CSVDMGDNYGYTF. The full variable domain, rest sourced from reference TRBV29-1 and TRBJ1-2, is SAVISQKPSRDICQRGTSLTIQCQVDSQVTMMFWYRQQPGQSLTLIATANQGSEATYESGFVIDKFPISRPNLTFSTLTVSNMSPEDSSIYLCSVDMGDNYGYTFGSGTRLTVV.

This chain links TRBV20-1 with TRBJ2-2; D tentatively reads TRBD1 or TRBD2 (5 bases each). Germline V gene sequence: CDR1 DFQATT, CDR2 SNEGSKA (reference sequence). This CDR3 comprises 15 residues. Trimming took 1 base from V and 4 from J, leaving 13 bases between them. The CDR3 sequence: CSARAWGSVTGELFF. The CDR3 DNA is TGCAGTGCTAGAGCTTGGGGGTCGGTCACCGGGGAGCTGTTTTTT.

The rearrangement links TRBV5-6 to TRBJ1-2, with D possibly being TRBD1 (5 bases). Per germline, CDR1 SGHDT and CDR2 YYEEEE. The V and J ends lost 2 bases and 4 bases respectively, with 12 bases between them. There are 14 residues in the CDR3. CDR3 sequence reads: CASSFGRGPYGYTF. For the CDR3, the DNA is TGTGCCAGCAGCTTCGGGAGGGGCCCCTATGGCTACACCTTC.